Presented here are 17 T cell receptor beta chains from one specimen sequenced in a study of T cells in Graves' hyperthyroidism and ophthalmopathy. Amplification of TCR beta CDR3 regions used RNA as the template. The TCR CDR3 was amplified in a first-round RT-PCR using the HTBI primer set. MiXCR, applied by TCRdb to the multiplex PCR reads, yields one record per CDR3 protein. This table holds about 560,000 distinct CDR3 sequences, more than 15% found once. The material sequenced was blood. The receptors here all came from a woman aged 25 to 45 with Graves' hyperthyroidism.

The chain recombines TRBV6-1 with TRBJ1-1; TRBD1 is a possible D gene (6 bases). Germline lookup yields CDR1 MNHNS and CDR2 SASEGT. V was cut by 8 bases and J by 5 bases, with 15 bases left in between. The CDR3 consists of 13 residues. Here the CDR3 reads CASRTTGKTEAFF. For the CDR3, the DNA is TGTGCCAGCCGAACCACAGGGAAGACTGAAGCTTTCTTT.

The V call is TRBV5-1, the J call TRBJ1-2, with 10 bases fitting TRBD1. The CDR3 is made up of 15 amino acids. V lost 4 bases, J lost 3 bases, and 6 bases stayed unmatched. Germline assignment: CDR1 SGHRS and CDR2 YFSETQ. The CDR3 nucleotides read TGCGCCAGCAGCCCTGGGGACAGGGGCGACTATGGCTACACCTTC. Translation gives CASSPGDRGDYGYTF.

As concerns this clonotype: A read error may be the cause here, since a much bigger clone is one base away. This chain connects TRBV29-1 to TRBJ2-2; TRBD2 is a possible D gene (6 bases). The CDR3 totals 15 residues. Germline loops: CDR1 SQVTM, CDR2 ANQGSEA. The CDR3 nucleotides read TGCAGCGCTAGCGAATCACCTTCGAACACCGGGGAGCCGTTTTTT. It specifies CSASESPSNTGEPFF.

This clonotype was seen repeatedly, ten times or more. The chain couples TRBV6-2 or TRBV6-3 to TRBJ2-7, with no clear D. Germline CDR1 and CDR2: MNHEY and SVGEGT. This CDR3 spans 13 amino acids. V was shortened by 4 bases and J by 7 bases, with 14 bases between the two germline ends. For the CDR3, the DNA is TGTGCCAGCAGTTCCCTACGCGGCGGAGAGCAGTACTTC. This codes for CASSSLRGGEQYF.

This clonotype was detected many times. V gene TRBV2 combines with J gene TRBJ1-6; the D gene is possibly TRBD1 (5 bases). This CDR3 comprises 13 residues. Per the germline V gene, CDR1 is SNHLY and CDR2 is FYNNEI. With 8 bases removed from V and 7 bases from J, the gap between germline ends came to 12 bases. CDR3 amino acids: CASWGSSNSPLHF. Here the CDR3 DNA reads TGTGCCAGCTGGGGCAGCAGCAATTCACCCCTCCACTTT. Full variable domain (outside the CDR3, taken from reference TRBV2 and TRBJ1-6): EPEVTQTPSHQVTQMGQEVILRCVPISNHLYFYWYRQILGQKVEFLVSFYNNEISEKSEIFDDQFSVERPDGSNFTLKIRSTKLEDSAMYFCASWGSSNSPLHFGNGTRLTVT.

The V and J genes are TRBV10-3 and TRBJ2-1; 7 positions agree with TRBD1. V shed 7 bases, J shed 10 bases, and the junction held 10 bases outside the gene matches. The germline gives CDR1 ENHRY, CDR2 SYGVKD. This CDR3 is 13 amino acids long. The CDR3 DNA reads as TGTGCCATCAAGGGGGCTGCCCAAAGGGAGCAGTTCTTC. Its translation is CAIKGAAQREQFF.

Remarks on this clonotype: A much larger clone sits a single nucleotide away, making a read error possible. J is TRBJ2-4 and V is TRBV30, with D uncertain. V was shortened by 0 bases and J by 0 bases, with 12 bases between the two germline ends. Germline V gene data show CDR1 as GTSNPN and CDR2 as SVGIG (reference sequence). The CDR3 length is 16 residues. The CDR3 region has the DNA TGTGCCTGGAGTGTCGGCAGGATGACAGCCAAAAACATTCAGTACTTC. As protein: CAWSVGRMTAKNIQYF.

The chain has TRBV6-1 and TRBJ2-6; D ambiguous. The CDR3 sequence is 17 residues long. V was pared by 6 bases and J by 2 bases, with 17 bases between. The V gene's germline CDR1 is MNHNS and CDR2 SASEGT. CDR3 loop: CASRVPLHGAGANVLTF. The CDR3, as DNA: TGTGCCAGCAGAGTGCCCCTCCATGGGGCTGGGGCCAACGTCCTGACTTTC.

There are many counts of this clonotype. The V call is TRBV7-9, the J call TRBJ1-1; no firm D call. The CDR3 spans 16 residues. The germline V gene has CDR1 SEHNR and CDR2 FQNEAQ (reference sequence). The germline V and J ends were trimmed by 2 bases and 7 bases, with 20 bases remaining between them. Here the CDR3 DNA reads TGTGCCAGCAGCTTATCGTTGGGTTTTGGAGGAGTTGAAGCTTTCTTT. This sequence encodes CASSLSLGFGGVEAFF.

This clonotype was counted at least ten times. The rearrangement uses TRBV6-5 and TRBJ2-3; D ambiguous. The V end was cut by 2 bases, the J end by 3 bases, with 30 bases between. Germline assignment: CDR1 MNHEY and CDR2 SVGAGI. There are 21 residues in the CDR3. CDR3 loop: CASSYPPFGSNSHQRTDTQYF. The CDR3 coding sequence is TGTGCCAGCAGTTACCCACCCTTTGGTAGCAATTCCCACCAAAGGACAGATACGCAGTATTTT.

Concerning this clonotype: This may come from a read error, since a much larger clone is one base off. The gene calls are TRBV4-1 and TRBJ2-1; D gene unclear. Germline lookup yields CDR1 MGHRA and CDR2 YSYEKL. The CDR3 runs to 14 residues. In nucleotides, the CDR3 is TGCGCCAGCACCCAATCCCCTGGGCGCAATGAGCAGTTCTTC. This gives the protein CASTQSPGRNEQFF.

J is TRBJ2-1 and V is TRBV30; 13 nucleotides line up with TRBD2. The CDR3 is 13 residues long. After removal of 5 bases from V and 9 bases from J, the junction contained 4 bases not matched to a gene. Germline V gene sequence: CDR1 GTSNPN, CDR2 SVGIG (reference sequence). The CDR3 protein is CAWGLAGVGEQFF. The CDR3 region has the DNA TGTGCCTGGGGACTAGCGGGAGTGGGTGAGCAGTTCTTC.

This clonotype has at least ten counts. This chain links TRBV7-9 with TRBJ2-3, with unresolved D. The CDR3 spans 15 residues. Germline V gene lookup returns CDR1 SEHNR and CDR2 FQNEAQ (reference sequence). V shed 4 bases and J shed 9 bases, with 20 bases lying between them. CDR3 DNA sequence: TGTGCCAGCAGCTCCATTGGTGGAGAAGTTATAACGCAGTATTTT. Translation: CASSSIGGEVITQYF.

This clonotype was seen more than once but under ten times. V and J are TRBV19 and TRBJ2-7; D tentatively fits TRBD1 or TRBD2 (5 bases each). CDR1 LNHDA and CDR2 SQIVND come from the germline V gene (reference sequence). V was shortened by 7 bases and J by 3 bases, with 13 bases between the two germline ends. This CDR3 contains 13 residues. The CDR3 DNA reads TGTGCCAGTACGGACGGGGCGAGCTACGAGCAGTACTTC. Protein product: CASTDGASYEQYF.

The chain combines TRBV5-4 with TRBJ2-5; TRBD2 matches 8 bases. CDR1 is SGHNT, CDR2 YYREEE, per germline (reference sequence). The CDR3 has 15 amino acids. V lost 3 bases to trimming and J lost 5 bases; unmatched junction nucleotides: 9. The CDR3 nucleotides read TGTGCCAGCAGCTGGAGGAGCGGGAGTTGGGAGACCCAGTACTTC. Translated, it gives CASSWRSGSWETQYF.

The chain recombines TRBV6-5 with TRBJ1-2, with D uncertain. CDR1 is MNHEY and CDR2 is SVGAGI in the germline V gene. This CDR3 contains 13 residues. Trimming removed 1 base at V and 4 bases at J, with 7 bases between. CDR3 sequence: CASSYFPAYGYTF. In DNA form, the CDR3 reads TGTGCCAGCAGTTACTTCCCGGCCTATGGCTACACCTTC.

Ten or more counts support this clonotype. V usage is TRBV7-2 and J usage is TRBJ2-5; 11 nucleotides align to TRBD2. The trim removed 4 bases at V and 4 bases at J, leaving 8 bases unmatched. The CDR3 contains 16 residues. From germline, CDR1 is SGHTA and CDR2 FQGNSA. CDR3 DNA: TGTGCCAGCAGCTCCCTACTAGCGGGAGTTCCAGAGACCCAGTACTTC. Its translation: CASSSLLAGVPETQYF.